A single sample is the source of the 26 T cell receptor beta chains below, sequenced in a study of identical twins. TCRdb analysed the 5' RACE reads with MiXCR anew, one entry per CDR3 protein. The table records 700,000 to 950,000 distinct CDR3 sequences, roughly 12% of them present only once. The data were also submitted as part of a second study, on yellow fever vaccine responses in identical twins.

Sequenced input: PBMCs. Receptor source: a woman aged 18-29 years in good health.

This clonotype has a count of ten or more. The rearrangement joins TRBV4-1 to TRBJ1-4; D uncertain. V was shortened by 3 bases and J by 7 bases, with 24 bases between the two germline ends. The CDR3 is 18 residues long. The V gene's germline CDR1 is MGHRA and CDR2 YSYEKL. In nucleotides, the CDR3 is TGCGCCAGCAGCCAGGCTACAGCAAAATGGAATGGTTTTGAAAAACTGTTTTTT. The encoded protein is CASSQATAKWNGFEKLFF.

CDR3 loop: CSVRDRTSLYYNEQFF. The CDR3 DNA reads as TGCAGCGTTCGAGACAGGACATCCCTTTATTACAATGAGCAGTTCTTC. The chain carries TRBV29-1 and TRBJ2-1; D is possibly TRBD1 (6 bases). Germline V gene lookup returns CDR1 SQVTM and CDR2 ANQGSEA. Trimming removed 5 bases from V and 4 bases from J, with 21 bases in between. CDR3 length equals 16 residues.

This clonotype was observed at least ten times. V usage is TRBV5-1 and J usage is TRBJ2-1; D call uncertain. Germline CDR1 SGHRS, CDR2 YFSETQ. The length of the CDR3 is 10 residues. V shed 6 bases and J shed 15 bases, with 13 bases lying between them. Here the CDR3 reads CASILYRLFF. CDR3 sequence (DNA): TGCGCCAGCATCCTCTATAGACTGTTCTTC.

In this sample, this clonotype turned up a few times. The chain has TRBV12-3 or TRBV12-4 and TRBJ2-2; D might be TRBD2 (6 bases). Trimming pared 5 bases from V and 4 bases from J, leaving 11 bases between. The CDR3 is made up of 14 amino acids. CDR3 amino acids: CASSLRGSTGELFF. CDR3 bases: TGTGCCAGCAGTCTTCGGGGGTCCACCGGGGAGCTGTTTTTT.

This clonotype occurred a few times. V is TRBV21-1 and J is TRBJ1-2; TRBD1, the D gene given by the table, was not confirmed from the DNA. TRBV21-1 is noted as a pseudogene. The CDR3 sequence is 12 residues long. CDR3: CAAKGVNYGYTF. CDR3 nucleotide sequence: TGTGCCGCGAAGGGGGTAAACTATGGCTACACCTTC.

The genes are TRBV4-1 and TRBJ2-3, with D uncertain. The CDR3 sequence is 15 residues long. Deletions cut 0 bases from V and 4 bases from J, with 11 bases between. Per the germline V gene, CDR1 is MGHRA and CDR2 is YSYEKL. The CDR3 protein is CASSQDLSSPDTQYF. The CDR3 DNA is TGCGCCAGCAGCCAAGATTTGTCTAGTCCAGATACGCAGTATTTT.

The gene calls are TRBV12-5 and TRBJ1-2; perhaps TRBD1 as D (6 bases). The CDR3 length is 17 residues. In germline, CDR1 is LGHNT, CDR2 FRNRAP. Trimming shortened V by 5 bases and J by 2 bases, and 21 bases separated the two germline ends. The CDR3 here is CASGPHLAGETNYGYTF. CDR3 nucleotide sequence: TGTGCTAGTGGTCCCCACCTGGCAGGGGAGACAAACTATGGCTACACCTTC.

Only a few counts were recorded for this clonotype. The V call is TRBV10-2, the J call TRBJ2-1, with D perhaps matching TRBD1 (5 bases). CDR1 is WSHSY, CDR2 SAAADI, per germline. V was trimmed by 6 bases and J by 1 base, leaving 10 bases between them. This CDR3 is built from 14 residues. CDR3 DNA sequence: TGCGCCAGCAGCAGGGTTGGGTCCTACAATGAGCAGTTCTTC. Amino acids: CASSRVGSYNEQFF.

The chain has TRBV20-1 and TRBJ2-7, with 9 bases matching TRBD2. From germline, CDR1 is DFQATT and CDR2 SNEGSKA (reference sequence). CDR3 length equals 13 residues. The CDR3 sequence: CAGGGGASYEQYF. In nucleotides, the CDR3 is TGCGCGGGCGGGGGGGGAGCCTCCTACGAGCAGTACTTC.

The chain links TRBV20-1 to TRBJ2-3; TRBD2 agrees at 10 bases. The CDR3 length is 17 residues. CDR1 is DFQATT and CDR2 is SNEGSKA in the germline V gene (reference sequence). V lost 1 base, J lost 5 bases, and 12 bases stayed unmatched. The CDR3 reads CSARAHPLSGRGDTQYF. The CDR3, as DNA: TGCAGTGCTAGAGCCCACCCCCTCAGCGGGAGGGGAGATACGCAGTATTTT.

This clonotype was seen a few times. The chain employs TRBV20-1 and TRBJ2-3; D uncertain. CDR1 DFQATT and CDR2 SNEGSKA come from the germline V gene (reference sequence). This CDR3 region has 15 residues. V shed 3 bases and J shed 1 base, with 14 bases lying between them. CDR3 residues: CSASRTVGRTDTQYF. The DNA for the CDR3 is TGCAGTGCTAGTCGAACGGTTGGACGCACAGATACGCAGTATTTT.

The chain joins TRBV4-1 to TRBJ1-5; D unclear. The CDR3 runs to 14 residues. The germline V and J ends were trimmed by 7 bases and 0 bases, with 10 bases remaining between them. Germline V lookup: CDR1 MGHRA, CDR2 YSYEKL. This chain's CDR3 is CASNFGLSNQPQHF. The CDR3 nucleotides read TGCGCCAGCAACTTTGGTCTTAGCAATCAGCCCCAGCATTTT.

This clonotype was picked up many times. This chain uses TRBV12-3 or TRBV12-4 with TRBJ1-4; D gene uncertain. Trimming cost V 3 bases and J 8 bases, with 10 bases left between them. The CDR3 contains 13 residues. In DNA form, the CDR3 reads TGTGCCAGCAGTTTTTCCGGGCAAGAAAAACTGTTTTTT. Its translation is CASSFSGQEKLFF.

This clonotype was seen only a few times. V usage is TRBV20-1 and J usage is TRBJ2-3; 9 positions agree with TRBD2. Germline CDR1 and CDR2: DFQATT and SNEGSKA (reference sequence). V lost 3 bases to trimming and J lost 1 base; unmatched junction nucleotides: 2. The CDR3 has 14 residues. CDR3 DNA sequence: TGCAGTGCTAGTAGCGGGAGCGGCACAGATACGCAGTATTTT. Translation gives CSASSGSGTDTQYF.

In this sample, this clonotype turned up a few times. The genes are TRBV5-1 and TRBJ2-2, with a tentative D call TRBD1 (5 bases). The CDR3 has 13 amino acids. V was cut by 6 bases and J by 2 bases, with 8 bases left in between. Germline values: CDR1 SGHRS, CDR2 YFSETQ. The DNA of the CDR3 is TGCGCCAGCACCAGGGCTAACACCGGGGAGCTGTTTTTT. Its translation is CASTRANTGELFF.

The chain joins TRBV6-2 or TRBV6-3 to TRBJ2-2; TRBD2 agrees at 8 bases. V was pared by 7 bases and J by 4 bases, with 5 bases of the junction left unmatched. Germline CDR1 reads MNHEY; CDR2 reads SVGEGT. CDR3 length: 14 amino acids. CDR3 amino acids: CASNTAGGTGELFF. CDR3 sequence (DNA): TGTGCCAGCAACACGGCGGGGGGCACCGGGGAGCTGTTTTTT.

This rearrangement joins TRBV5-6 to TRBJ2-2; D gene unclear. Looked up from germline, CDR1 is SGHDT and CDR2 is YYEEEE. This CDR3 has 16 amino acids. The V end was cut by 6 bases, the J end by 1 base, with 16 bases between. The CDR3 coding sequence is TGTGCCAGCACACCCACGGCGCTAGAGAACACCGGGGAGCTGTTTTTT. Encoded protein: CASTPTALENTGELFF.

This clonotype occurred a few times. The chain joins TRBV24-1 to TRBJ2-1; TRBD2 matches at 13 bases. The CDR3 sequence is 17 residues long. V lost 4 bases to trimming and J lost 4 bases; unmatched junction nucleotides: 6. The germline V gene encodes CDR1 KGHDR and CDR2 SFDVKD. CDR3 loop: CATSDPGLAGAYNEQFF. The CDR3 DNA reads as TGTGCCACCAGTGACCCCGGACTAGCGGGAGCATACAATGAGCAGTTCTTC.

The CDR3 loop reads CAIGGTNTGELFF. DNA for the CDR3: TGTGCCATAGGCGGGACGAACACCGGGGAGCTGTTTTTT. This sequence joins TRBV10-3 and TRBJ2-2; tentative D call: TRBD2 (6 bases). V was shortened by 9 bases and J by 0 bases, with 8 bases between the two germline ends. Germline V lookup: CDR1 ENHRY, CDR2 SYGVKD. CDR3 length equals 13 residues.

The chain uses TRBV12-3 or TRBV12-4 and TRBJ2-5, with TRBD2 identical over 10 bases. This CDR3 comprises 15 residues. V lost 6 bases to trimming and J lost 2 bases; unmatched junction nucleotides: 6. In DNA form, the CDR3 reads TGTGCCAGCAGATTAAGGACTAGCGGACAAGAGACCCAGTACTTC. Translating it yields CASRLRTSGQETQYF.

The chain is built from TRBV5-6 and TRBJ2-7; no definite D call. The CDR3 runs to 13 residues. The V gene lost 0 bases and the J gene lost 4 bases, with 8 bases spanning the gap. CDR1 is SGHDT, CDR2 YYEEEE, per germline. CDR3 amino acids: CASSLVDGYEQYF. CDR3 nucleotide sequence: TGTGCCAGCAGCTTGGTAGACGGATACGAGCAGTACTTC. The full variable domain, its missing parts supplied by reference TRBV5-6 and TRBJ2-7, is DAGVTQSPTHLIKTRGQQVTLRCSPKSGHDTVSWYQQALGQGPQFIFQYYEEEERQRGNFPDRFSGHQFPNYSSELNVNALLLGDSALYLCASSLVDGYEQYFGPGTRLTVT.

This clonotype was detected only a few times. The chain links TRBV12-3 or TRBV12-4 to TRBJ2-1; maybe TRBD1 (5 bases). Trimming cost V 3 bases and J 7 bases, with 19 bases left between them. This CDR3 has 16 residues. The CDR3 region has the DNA TGTGCCAGCAGTTTTGGTGTAACAGGCCTTGGGAATGAGCAGTTCTTC. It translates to CASSFGVTGLGNEQFF.

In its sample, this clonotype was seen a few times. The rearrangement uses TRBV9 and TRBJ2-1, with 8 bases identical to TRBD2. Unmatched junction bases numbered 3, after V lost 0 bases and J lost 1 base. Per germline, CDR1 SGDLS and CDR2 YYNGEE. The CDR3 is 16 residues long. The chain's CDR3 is CASSVGPSGSYNEQFF. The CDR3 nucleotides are TGTGCCAGCAGCGTAGGTCCTAGCGGGTCCTACAATGAGCAGTTCTTC.

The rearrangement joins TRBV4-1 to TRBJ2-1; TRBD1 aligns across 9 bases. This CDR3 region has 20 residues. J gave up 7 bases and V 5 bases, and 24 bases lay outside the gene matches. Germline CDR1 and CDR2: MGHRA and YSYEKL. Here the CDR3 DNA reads TGCGCCAGCAGCTTACAAGACCGGCCGCCCCCGGGACAGGGTTGGAATGAGCAGTTCTTC. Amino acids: CASSLQDRPPPGQGWNEQFF.

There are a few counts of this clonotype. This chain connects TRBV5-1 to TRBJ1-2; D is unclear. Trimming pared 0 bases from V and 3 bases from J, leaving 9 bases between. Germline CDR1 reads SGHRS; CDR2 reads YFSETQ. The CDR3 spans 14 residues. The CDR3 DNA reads TGCGCCAGCAGCTTGGCTGGTTTCGACTATGGCTACACCTTC. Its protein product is CASSLAGFDYGYTF.

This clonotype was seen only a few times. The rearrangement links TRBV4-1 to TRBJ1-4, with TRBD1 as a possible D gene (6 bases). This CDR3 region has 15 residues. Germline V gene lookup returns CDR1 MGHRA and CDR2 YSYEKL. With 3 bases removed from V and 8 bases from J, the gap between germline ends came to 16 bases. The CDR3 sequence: CASSQVQGSREKLFF. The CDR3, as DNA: TGCGCCAGCAGCCAGGTCCAGGGGAGTCGGGAAAAACTGTTTTTT.